Detailed here is one T cell receptor (beta chain). Its antigen remains unidentified. Generation of bulk TCR libraries relied on previously described methods and listed TCR primers. TCRdb re-called the PCR reads through MiXCR, storing one row per CDR3 protein. The sample has some 320,000 distinct CDR3 sequences, about 20% seen once. The CDR3 covers 16 residues. J lost 4 bases, V lost 1 base, and 4 bases had no gene match. Germline V gene lookup returns CDR1 MNHEY and CDR2 SVGEGT. These data belong to a study of molecular identifiers for immune sequencing clone quantification. Notes on the study in general: Clones of above 20 RNA copies carried over 99% of effector molecules; in naive cells they carried under 1%.

Sequences were obtained from naive CD8+ T cells from blood, with Jurkat cell RNA spiked in. Subset reported: FACS-sorted CD8+CD4-CCR7+CD45RA+ naive T cells. The TCR originated in a human donor in good health. Some libraries in this study had Jurkat cell RNA spiked in. The chain links TRBV6-2 or TRBV6-3 to TRBJ2-2; 9 bases are a match to TRBD2. The CDR3 DNA sequence: TGTGCCAGCAGTTACTGGAGCGGGGGGCCCACCGGGGAGCTGTTTTTT. Amino acids: CASSYWSGGPTGELFF.